The present TCR beta chain was sequenced within a study of beta chain features in type 1 diabetes. This CDR3 has 13 residues. Germline V gene sequence: CDR1 LNHNV, CDR2 YYDKDF (reference sequence). Trimming shortened V by 8 bases and J by 2 bases, and 12 bases separated the two germline ends. Expressed TCRB transcripts were sequenced because the entire RNA isolate underwent reverse transcription. Sequencing used immunoSEQ multiplex PCR; TCRdb keeps in-frame clones, though not all of them. The data contain 130,000 to 150,000 clones, roughly 10% of them singletons. The chain has TRBV15 and TRBJ2-5, with a possible D match to TRBD2 (5 bases). This receptor was taken from a man between 18 and 29 years old in good health. Material: naive CD4+ T cells from blood. This CDR3 reads CATSRTSQETQYF. CDR3 in DNA: TGTGCCACCTCTCGGACTTCACAAGAGACCCAGTACTTC.